These 9 T cell receptor beta chains came from one sample sequenced in a study of CD8 T cells in ankylosing spondylitis. TCRdb used MiXCR to reprocess the 5' RACE reads, holding one entry per CDR3 protein. The table records fewer than 550,000 distinct CDR3 sequences, 5.3% of them present only once. Their recognized antigens are unknown. Study-level results: The study identified a TCR beta motif of seven or eight highly homologous variants that appeared characteristic of ankylosing spondylitis blood.

Sequenced: blood, either unsorted or a sorted T cell fraction (not recorded which). These receptors all stem from a male donor with ankylosing spondylitis.

This clonotype was observed many times. V usage is TRBV9 and J usage is TRBJ2-3, with 10 bases matching TRBD2. The V gene end was trimmed by 0 bases and the J gene end by 5 bases; junction bases not matched to a gene: 3. The CDR3 has 15 amino acids. The germline gives CDR1 SGDLS, CDR2 YYNGEE. The CDR3 DNA reads as TGTGCCAGCAGCGTAGGGCTAGCGGGAGAAGATACGCAGTATTTT. Translation gives CASSVGLAGEDTQYF.

This clonotype was observed many times. V usage is TRBV7-2 and J usage is TRBJ1-2; D may be TRBD1 (6 bases). This CDR3 region has 15 residues. Looked up from germline, CDR1 is SGHTA and CDR2 is FQGNSA. V shed 0 bases and J shed 6 bases, with 14 bases lying between them. CDR3 sequence reads: CASSLAPEGGDGYTF. The CDR3 bases are TGTGCCAGCAGCTTAGCCCCTGAGGGGGGGGATGGCTACACCTTC.

The table lists this clonotype with many counts. This chain joins TRBV7-2 and TRBJ1-2, with D tentatively TRBD1 (6 bases). CDR3 length equals 14 residues. Trimming took off 3 bases at V and 8 bases at J, with 16 bases between the two ends. Germline V gives CDR1 SGHTA, CDR2 FQGNSA. CDR3 bases: TGTGCCAGCAGCTTTCCAGGGGCGAGAGGCGGCTACACCTTC. It encodes CASSFPGARGGYTF.

This clonotype was observed many times. This chain joins TRBV4-2 and TRBJ2-7, with D unclear. Germline assignment: CDR1 LGHNA and CDR2 YNFKEQ. V gave up 4 bases and J gave up 7 bases, with 11 bases separating them. This CDR3 comprises 12 residues. This CDR3 is CASSRLGDEQYF. CDR3 DNA sequence: TGTGCCAGCAGCCGTCTCGGAGATGAGCAGTACTTC.

This clonotype was observed many times. The rearrangement joins TRBV27 to TRBJ2-2, with 7 bases fitting TRBD2. The V gene end was trimmed by 8 bases and the J gene end by 1 base; junction bases not matched to a gene: 7. Germline CDR1 and CDR2: MNHEY and SMNVEV (reference sequence). The CDR3 totals 15 residues. This chain's CDR3 is CASGKRGQNTGELFF. For the CDR3, the DNA is TGTGCCAGCGGGAAGCGGGGTCAGAACACCGGGGAGCTGTTTTTT.

This clonotype was detected ten times or more. The V and J genes are TRBV12-3 or TRBV12-4 and TRBJ2-7, with 8 bases aligning to TRBD2. Germline trimming cut 5 bases from V and 2 bases from J; bases unmatched to any gene: 11. The CDR3 has 16 amino acids. CDR3: CASSAQRGTTAYEQYF. The DNA of the CDR3 is TGTGCCAGCAGTGCCCAGCGGGGGACGACCGCCTACGAGCAGTACTTC.

This clonotype occurred many times. The chain carries TRBV4-2 and TRBJ2-7; D uncertain. The CDR3 totals 14 residues. Trimming removed 0 bases from V and 3 bases from J, with 9 bases in between. CDR1 is LGHNA and CDR2 is YNFKEQ in the germline V gene. The CDR3 reads CASSQDGTYYEQYF. The CDR3 region has the DNA TGTGCCAGCAGCCAAGACGGAACCTACTACGAGCAGTACTTC.

This clonotype was recorded many times. The chain joins TRBV7-2 to TRBJ2-3; D may correspond to TRBD1 or TRBD2 (6 bases each). In germline, CDR1 is SGHTA, CDR2 FQGNSA. The CDR3 has 14 amino acids. Between the trimmed V and J ends, which lost 5 bases and 4 bases, there was a span of 13 bases. CDR3 sequence: CASSQGGWADTQYF. CDR3 in DNA: TGTGCCAGCAGCCAAGGGGGGTGGGCAGATACGCAGTATTTT.

This clonotype appeared many times. The gene calls are TRBV7-9 and TRBJ1-2; D possibly corresponds to TRBD1 (5 bases). V was clipped by 3 bases and J by 3 bases, with 17 bases between them. The CDR3 sequence is 16 residues long. From germline, CDR1 is SEHNR and CDR2 FQNEAQ (reference sequence). The CDR3 loop is CASSLMLDTSYYGYTF. CDR3 in DNA: TGTGCCAGCAGCTTGATGCTGGACACATCCTACTATGGCTACACCTTC.